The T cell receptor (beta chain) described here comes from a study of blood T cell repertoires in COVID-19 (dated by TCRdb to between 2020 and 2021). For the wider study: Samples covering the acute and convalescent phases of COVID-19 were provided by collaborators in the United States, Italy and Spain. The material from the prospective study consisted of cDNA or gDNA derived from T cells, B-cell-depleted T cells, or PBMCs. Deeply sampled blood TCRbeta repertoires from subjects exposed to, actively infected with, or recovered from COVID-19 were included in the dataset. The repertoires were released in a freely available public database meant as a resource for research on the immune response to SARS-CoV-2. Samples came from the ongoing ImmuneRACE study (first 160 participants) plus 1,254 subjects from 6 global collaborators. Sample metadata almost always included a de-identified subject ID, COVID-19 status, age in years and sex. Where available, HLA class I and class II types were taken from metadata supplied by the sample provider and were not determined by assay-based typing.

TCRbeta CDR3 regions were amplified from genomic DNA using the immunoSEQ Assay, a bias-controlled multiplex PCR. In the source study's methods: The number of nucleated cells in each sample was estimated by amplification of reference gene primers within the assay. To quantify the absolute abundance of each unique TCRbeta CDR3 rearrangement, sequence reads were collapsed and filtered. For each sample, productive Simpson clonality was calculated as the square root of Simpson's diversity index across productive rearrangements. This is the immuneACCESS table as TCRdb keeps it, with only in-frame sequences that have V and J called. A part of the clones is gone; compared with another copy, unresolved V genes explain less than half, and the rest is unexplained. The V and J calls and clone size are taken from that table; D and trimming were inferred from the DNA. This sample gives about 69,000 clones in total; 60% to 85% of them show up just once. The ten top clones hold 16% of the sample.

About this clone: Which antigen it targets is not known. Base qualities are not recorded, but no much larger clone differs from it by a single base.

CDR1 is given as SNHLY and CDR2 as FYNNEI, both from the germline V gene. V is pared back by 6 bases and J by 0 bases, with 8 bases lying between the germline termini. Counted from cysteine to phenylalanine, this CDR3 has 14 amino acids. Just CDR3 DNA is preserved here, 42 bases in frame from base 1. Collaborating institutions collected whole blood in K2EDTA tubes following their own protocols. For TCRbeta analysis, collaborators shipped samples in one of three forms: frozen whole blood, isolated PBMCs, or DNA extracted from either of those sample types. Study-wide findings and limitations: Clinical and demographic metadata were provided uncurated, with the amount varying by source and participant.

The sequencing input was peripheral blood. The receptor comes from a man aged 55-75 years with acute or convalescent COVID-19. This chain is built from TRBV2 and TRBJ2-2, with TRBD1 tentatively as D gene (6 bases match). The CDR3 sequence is CASRGTSNTGELFF. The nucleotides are TGTGCCAGCAGGGGGACATCGAACACCGGGGAGCTGTTTTTT.